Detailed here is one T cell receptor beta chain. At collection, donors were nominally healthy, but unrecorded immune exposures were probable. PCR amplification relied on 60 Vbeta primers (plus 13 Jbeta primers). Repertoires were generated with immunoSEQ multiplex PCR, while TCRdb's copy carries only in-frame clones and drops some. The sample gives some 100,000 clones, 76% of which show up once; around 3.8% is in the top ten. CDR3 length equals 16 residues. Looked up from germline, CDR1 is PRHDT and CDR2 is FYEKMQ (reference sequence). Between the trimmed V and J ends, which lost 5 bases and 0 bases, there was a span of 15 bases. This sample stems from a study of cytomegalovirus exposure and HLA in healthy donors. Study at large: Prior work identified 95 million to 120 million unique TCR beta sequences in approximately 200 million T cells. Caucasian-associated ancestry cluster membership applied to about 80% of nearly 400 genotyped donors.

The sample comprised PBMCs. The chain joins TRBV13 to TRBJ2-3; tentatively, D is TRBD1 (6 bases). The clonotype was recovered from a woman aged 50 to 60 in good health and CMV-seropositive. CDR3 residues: CASSPGTRYSTDTQYF. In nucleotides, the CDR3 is TGTGCCAGCAGCCCCGGGACAAGATATAGCACAGATACGCAGTATTTT.